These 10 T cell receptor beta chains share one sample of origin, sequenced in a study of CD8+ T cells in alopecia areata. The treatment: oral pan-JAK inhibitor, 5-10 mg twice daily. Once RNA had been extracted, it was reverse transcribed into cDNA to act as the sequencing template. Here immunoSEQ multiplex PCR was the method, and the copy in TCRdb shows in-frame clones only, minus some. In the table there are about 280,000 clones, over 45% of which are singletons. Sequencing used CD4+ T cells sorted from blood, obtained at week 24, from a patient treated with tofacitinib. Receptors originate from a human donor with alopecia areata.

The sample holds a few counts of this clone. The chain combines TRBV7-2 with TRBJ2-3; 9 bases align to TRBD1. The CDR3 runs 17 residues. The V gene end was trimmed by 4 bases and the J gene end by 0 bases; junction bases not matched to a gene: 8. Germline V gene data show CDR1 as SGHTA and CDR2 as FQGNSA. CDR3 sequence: CASSSRGQGMSTDTQYF. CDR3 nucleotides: TGTGCCAGCAGCTCCCGGGGACAGGGTATGAGCACAGATACGCAGTATTTT. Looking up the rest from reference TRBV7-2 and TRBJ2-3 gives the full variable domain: GAGVSQSPSNKVTEKGKDVELRCDPISGHTALYWYRQSLGQGLEFLIYFQGNSAPDKSGLPSDRFSAERTGGSVSTLTIQRTQQEDSAVYLCASSSRGQGMSTDTQYFGPGTRLTVL.

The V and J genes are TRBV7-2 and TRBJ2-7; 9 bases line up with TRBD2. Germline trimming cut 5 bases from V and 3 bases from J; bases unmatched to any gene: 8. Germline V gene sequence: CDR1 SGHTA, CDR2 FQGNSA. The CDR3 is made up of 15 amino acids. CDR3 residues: CASSPRGGRGYEQYF. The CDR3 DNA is TGTGCCAGCAGCCCGCGGGGGGGCCGAGGCTACGAGCAGTACTTC.

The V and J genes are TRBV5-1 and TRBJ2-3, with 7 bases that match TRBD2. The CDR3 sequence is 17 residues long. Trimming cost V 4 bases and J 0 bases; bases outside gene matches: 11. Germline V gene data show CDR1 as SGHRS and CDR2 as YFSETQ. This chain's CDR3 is CASSPTLAAGSTDTQYF. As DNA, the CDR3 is TGCGCCAGCAGCCCAACTCTCGCAGCGGGGAGCACAGATACGCAGTATTTT.

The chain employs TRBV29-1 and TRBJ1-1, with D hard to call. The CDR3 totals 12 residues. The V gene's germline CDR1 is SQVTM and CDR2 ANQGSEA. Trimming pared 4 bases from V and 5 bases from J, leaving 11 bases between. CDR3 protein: CSVVRGKTEAFF. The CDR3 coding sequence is TGCAGCGTTGTAAGAGGGAAGACTGAAGCTTTCTTT.

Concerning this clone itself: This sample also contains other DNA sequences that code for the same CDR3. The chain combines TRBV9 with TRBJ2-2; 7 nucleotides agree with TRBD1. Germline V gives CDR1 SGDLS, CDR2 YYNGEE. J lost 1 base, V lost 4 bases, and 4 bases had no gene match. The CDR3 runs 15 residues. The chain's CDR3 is CASSPRTGNTGELFF. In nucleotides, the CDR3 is TGTGCCAGCAGCCCCCGGACAGGGAACACCGGGGAGCTGTTTTTT.

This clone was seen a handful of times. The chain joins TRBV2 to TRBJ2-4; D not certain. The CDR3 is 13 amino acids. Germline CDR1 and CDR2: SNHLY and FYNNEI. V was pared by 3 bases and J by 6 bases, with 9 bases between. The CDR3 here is CASSESQRNIQYF. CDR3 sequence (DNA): TGTGCCAGCAGTGAGAGTCAAAGAAACATTCAGTACTTC.

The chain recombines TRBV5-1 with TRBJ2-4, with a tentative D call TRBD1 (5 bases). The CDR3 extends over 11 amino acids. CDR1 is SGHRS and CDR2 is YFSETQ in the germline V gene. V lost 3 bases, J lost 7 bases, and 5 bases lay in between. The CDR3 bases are TGCGCCAGCAGCTCAGGGAACATTCAGTACTTC. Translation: CASSSGNIQYF.

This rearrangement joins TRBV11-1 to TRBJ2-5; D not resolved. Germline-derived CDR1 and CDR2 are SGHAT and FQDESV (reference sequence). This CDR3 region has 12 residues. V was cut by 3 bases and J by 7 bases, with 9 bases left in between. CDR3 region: CASSFQAGTQYF. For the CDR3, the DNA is TGTGCCAGCAGCTTCCAAGCAGGGACCCAGTACTTC.

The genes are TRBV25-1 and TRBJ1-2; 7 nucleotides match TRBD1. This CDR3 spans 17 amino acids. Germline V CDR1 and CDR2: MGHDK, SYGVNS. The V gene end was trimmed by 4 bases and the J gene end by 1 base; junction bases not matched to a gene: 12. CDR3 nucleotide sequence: TGTGCCAGCAGTGGCTGGGGCTACAGGGGAAGTAACTATGGCTACACCTTC. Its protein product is CASSGWGYRGSNYGYTF.

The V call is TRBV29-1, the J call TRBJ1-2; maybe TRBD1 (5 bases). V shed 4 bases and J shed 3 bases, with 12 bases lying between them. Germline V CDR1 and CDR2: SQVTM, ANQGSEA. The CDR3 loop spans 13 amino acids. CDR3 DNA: TGCAGCGTTGGGGGCAGAAGAGACTATGGCTACACCTTC. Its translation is CSVGGRRDYGYTF.